Following are 9 T cell receptor beta chains from one sample sequenced in a study of T cell clusters in autoimmune cytopenias (dated by TCRdb to about 2019). The listed sequencing device is Illumina MiSeq. TRB rearrangements were amplified by multiplex PCR using a touch-down protocol with TRB-A and TRB-B primer pools mixed in one tube. TCRdb reprocessed the reads; each CDR3 protein sequence makes one entry, and DNA is unavailable. The record for this sample contains 6,000 to 6,500 distinct CDR3 sequences. The ten largest clones take up around 8% of the sample. TRB amplification used roughly 0.25 ug of peripheral blood genomic DNA, 30,000 to 40,000 genome equivalents, per sample. The same specimen was also included in a second study, on T cell repertoires in aging, cancer and after chemotherapy.

The specimen was peripheral blood. Every receptor here comes from a human donor in good health.

This clonotype is deemed medium-sized by its frequency. The chain is built from TRBV12-3 or TRBV12-4 and TRBJ1-2; TCRdb gives TRBD1 as the D gene, but with no DNA this cannot be confirmed. This CDR3 spans 13 amino acids. The CDR3 loop reads CASSDGGTYGYTF.

This chain joins TRBV6-2 or TRBV6-3 and TRBJ1-2; TCRdb indicates TRBD1, and absent DNA this call remains unverified. The CDR3 is 15 amino acids. CDR1 and CDR2 from the germline V gene are MNHEY and SVGEGT. The CDR3 sequence: CASSYPGQTFYGYTF.

This chain uses TRBV27 with TRBJ1-5; there is no DNA to check the TCRdb D call of TRBD1. The CDR3 length is 18 residues. The germline V gene has CDR1 MNHEY and CDR2 SMNVEV (reference sequence). CDR3 sequence: CASSSWGRGRDSNQPQHF.

This clonotype is medium-sized by frequency. This chain uses TRBV5-5 with TRBJ1-6; without DNA, the TCRdb call of TRBD1 cannot be checked. The germline V gene has CDR1 SGHKS and CDR2 YYEKEE (reference sequence). CDR3 length equals 14 residues. This CDR3 reads CASSVGQNNSPLHF.

This clonotype registers medium-sized by frequency. The V call is TRBV5-6, the J call TRBJ2-7; TCRdb names TRBD1, which stays unverified in the absence of DNA. The CDR3 is made up of 13 amino acids. Per the germline V gene, CDR1 is SGHDT and CDR2 is YYEEEE. The CDR3 sequence: CASSSQGSYEQYF.

V is TRBV27 and J is TRBJ1-6; without DNA, the TCRdb call of TRBD1 cannot be checked. The length of the CDR3 is 14 residues. Germline V gene data show CDR1 as MNHEY and CDR2 as SMNVEV (reference sequence). CDR3 residues: CASSWGRDNSPLHF.

Measured by frequency, this clonotype is medium-sized. CDR3 amino acids: CSVEPGAGNTIYF. The chain uses TRBV29-1 and TRBJ1-3; TCRdb indicates TRBD1, and absent DNA this call remains unverified. Germline values: CDR1 SQVTM, CDR2 ANQGSEA. The CDR3 totals 13 residues.

This chain uses TRBV7-9 with TRBJ2-3; TCRdb's D gene call, TRBD2, goes unchecked for lack of DNA. The CDR3 runs 15 residues. Germline V lookup: CDR1 SEHNR, CDR2 FQNEAQ (reference sequence). The CDR3 sequence is CASSFSERSTDTQYF.

The genes are TRBV7-9 and TRBJ2-3; the D call from TCRdb, TRBD2, cannot be confirmed without DNA. In germline, CDR1 is SEHNR, CDR2 FQNEAQ (reference sequence). The CDR3 consists of 15 residues. The CDR3 here is CASSPGLTDTDTQYF.